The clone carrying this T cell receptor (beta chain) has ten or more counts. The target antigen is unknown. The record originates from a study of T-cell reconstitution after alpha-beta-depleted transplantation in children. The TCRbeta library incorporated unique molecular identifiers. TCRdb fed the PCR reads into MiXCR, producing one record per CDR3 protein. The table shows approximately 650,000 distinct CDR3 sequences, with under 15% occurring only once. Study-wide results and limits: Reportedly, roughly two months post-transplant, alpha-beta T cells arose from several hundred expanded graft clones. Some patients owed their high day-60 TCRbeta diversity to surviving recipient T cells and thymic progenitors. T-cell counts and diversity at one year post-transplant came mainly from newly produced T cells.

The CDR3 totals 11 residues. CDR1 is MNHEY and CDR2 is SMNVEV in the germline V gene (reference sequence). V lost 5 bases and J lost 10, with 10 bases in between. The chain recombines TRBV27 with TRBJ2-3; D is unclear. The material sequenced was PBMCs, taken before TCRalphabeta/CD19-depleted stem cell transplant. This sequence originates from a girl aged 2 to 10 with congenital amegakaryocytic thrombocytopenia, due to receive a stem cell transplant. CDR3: CASSPGEAQYF. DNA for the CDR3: TGTGCCAGCAGTCCCGGTGAGGCGCAGTATTTT.